This T cell receptor beta chain originates from a study of shared clonotypes between healthy human individuals. Naivety among CD8 cells was defined by CD45RO negativity and positive CCR7 selection, thereby excluding terminally differentiated effector memory CD45RA+ cells. The germline CDR1 and CDR2 sequences are MNHEY and SVGAGI. The trim removed 3 bases at V and 5 bases at J, leaving 6 bases unmatched. CDR3 size: 14 residues. The data were produced by immunoSEQ multiplex PCR, yet TCRdb's version contains in-frame clones alone and is incomplete. The data contain about 2,200,000 clones, more than 85% of them seen just once; the ten biggest clones take up more than 1.5%.

The clonotype originates from a man aged 18-30 years in good health. Some clones in this sample may be carry-over from other donors' samples. Source material: naive CD8+ T cells from PBMCs. The chain uses TRBV6-5 and TRBJ2-5, with 7 bases fitting TRBD1. The DNA of the CDR3 is TGTGCCAGCAGTTATTACAGGGGCTCGGAGACCCAGTACTTC. Translating gives CASSYYRGSETQYF.